Shown below are 27 T cell receptor beta chains from a single sample sequenced in a study of Tregs in tolerant kidney transplant recipients. Sequencing was performed with immunoSEQ multiplex PCR; in TCRdb, only in-frame clones are kept and a portion is missing. Of roughly 66,000 clones in the sample, 80% to 95% were seen once. The sample consisted of CD8+ T cells from blood, taken before the transplant. Receptor source: a human donor who received a combined kidney and bone marrow transplant.

The V and J genes are TRBV19 and TRBJ2-3; 7 nucleotides agree with TRBD2. V lost 6 bases, J lost 4 bases, and 10 bases stayed unmatched. Looked up from germline, CDR1 is LNHDA and CDR2 is SQIVND (reference sequence). The CDR3 spans 15 residues. The CDR3 spells CASSPNGGGPDTQYF. The CDR3 nucleotides are TGTGCCAGTAGCCCTAACGGGGGAGGGCCAGATACGCAGTATTTT.

The rearrangement joins TRBV30 to TRBJ1-1; no definite D call. This CDR3 is built from 12 residues. Germline CDR1 is GTSNPN and CDR2 is SVGIG (reference sequence). V was cut by 2 bases and J by 11 bases, with 15 bases left in between. In DNA, the CDR3 is TGTGCCTGGAGTAGTAGACTGACGGCGGCTTTCTTT. Its translation: CAWSSRLTAAFF. Together with reference TRBV30 and TRBJ1-1, the CDR3 gives the full variable domain: SQTIHQWPATLVQPVGSPLSLECTVEGTSNPNLYWYRQAAGRGLQLLFYSVGIGQISSEVPQNLSASRPQDRQFILSSKKLLLSDSGFYLCAWSSRLTAAFFGQGTRLTVV.

This clone has a handful of counts. CDR3 protein: CASSQVQGSGETQYF. CDR3 coding DNA: TGCGCCAGCAGCCAAGTCCAGGGCTCAGGGGAGACCCAGTACTTC. V usage is TRBV4-3 and J usage is TRBJ2-5; weak D call: TRBD1 (5 bases). The germline V gene encodes CDR1 LGHNA and CDR2 YSLEER. Between the trimmed V and J ends, which lost 1 base and 5 bases, there was a span of 14 bases. This CDR3 contains 15 residues.

This chain joins TRBV19 and TRBJ1-6; 7 bases agree with TRBD1. Losses at the gene ends were 0 bases for V and 9 bases for J; bases not matched to a gene: 8. The germline CDR1 and CDR2 sequences are LNHDA and SQIVND (reference sequence). The CDR3 sequence is 16 residues long. The CDR3 reads CASSIDLTGKGSPLHF. The CDR3 nucleotides read TGTGCCAGTAGTATAGACCTGACAGGGAAGGGTTCACCCCTCCACTTT. Full variable domain (outside the CDR3, taken from reference TRBV19 and TRBJ1-6): DGGITQSPKYLFRKEGQNVTLSCEQNLNHDAMYWYRQDPGQGLRLIYYSQIVNDFQKGDIAEGYSVSREKKESFPLTVTSAQKNPTAFYLCASSIDLTGKGSPLHFGNGTRLTVT.

V gene TRBV4-2 combines with J gene TRBJ1-3, with TRBD1 matching 7 bases. Per germline, CDR1 LGHNA and CDR2 YNFKEQ. After removal of 3 bases from V and 0 bases from J, the junction contained 8 bases not matched to a gene. The CDR3 spans 17 residues. CDR3 region: CASSQTGLPSSGNTIYF. DNA of the CDR3: TGTGCCAGCAGCCAGACAGGGCTACCGAGCTCTGGAAACACCATATATTTT.

J is TRBJ1-4 and V is TRBV4-1; D is unresolved. Germline assignment: CDR1 MGHRA and CDR2 YSYEKL. The V and J ends lost 1 base and 5 bases respectively, with 8 bases between them. This CDR3 is built from 14 residues. DNA of the CDR3: TGCGCCAGCAGCCAAGTGGACTTCAATGAAAAACTGTTTTTT. It is translated as CASSQVDFNEKLFF.

The rearrangement joins TRBV27 to TRBJ1-5; 8 bases match TRBD1. The CDR3 is made up of 14 amino acids. CDR1 and CDR2 from the germline V gene are MNHEY and SMNVEV (reference sequence). The ends lost 5 bases at V and 7 bases at J; junction bases unmatched: 7. CDR3 amino acids: CASSPTGGKQPQHF. The CDR3 DNA reads as TGTGCCAGCAGTCCTACAGGGGGAAAGCAGCCCCAGCATTTT.

V is TRBV6-5 and J is TRBJ1-1; TRBD1 might be the D (6 bases). Germline V gene data show CDR1 as MNHEY and CDR2 as SVGAGI. Trimming shortened V by 0 bases and J by 5 bases, and 10 bases separated the two germline ends. This CDR3 contains 14 residues. CDR3: CASSYSGGITEAFF. In DNA form, the CDR3 reads TGTGCCAGCAGTTACTCAGGGGGAATAACTGAAGCTTTCTTT.

The CDR3 loop reads CASAPGEETGELFF. CDR3 coding DNA: TGTGCCAGCGCACCGGGGGAGGAGACCGGGGAGCTGTTTTTT. V gene TRBV6-4 combines with J gene TRBJ2-2; the D gene is possibly TRBD2 (6 bases). The CDR3 extends over 14 amino acids. Between the trimmed V and J ends, which lost 8 bases and 5 bases, there was a span of 15 bases. Germline V gene sequence: CDR1 MRHNA, CDR2 SNTAGT.

This clone appeared once. This chain connects TRBV4-3 to TRBJ2-7; D may be TRBD2 (6 bases). Deletions cut 5 bases from V and 2 bases from J, with 16 bases between. CDR3 length: 15 amino acids. The germline V gene has CDR1 LGHNA and CDR2 YSLEER. CDR3 loop: CASSYMLATTYEQYF. CDR3 coding DNA: TGCGCCAGCAGCTATATGCTAGCGACGACCTACGAGCAGTACTTC.

The genes are TRBV19 and TRBJ1-5, with D uncertain. The CDR3 length is 12 residues. The V gene lost 7 bases and the J gene lost 1 base, with 5 bases spanning the gap. The germline CDR1 and CDR2 sequences are LNHDA and SQIVND (reference sequence). CDR3 protein: CASTTSNQPQHF. The DNA for the CDR3 is TGTGCCAGTACCACAAGCAATCAGCCCCAGCATTTT.

The gene calls are TRBV12-2 and TRBJ2-7; the table's D call of TRBD2 was not tested on the DNA. TRBV12-2 constitutes a pseudogene. The CDR3 covers 13 residues. CDR3 bases: TGTGCAAGTCGCTACTACGTCCCCTACGAGCAGTACTTC. Its protein is CASRYYVPYEQYF.

The rearrangement joins TRBV28 to TRBJ2-7; possibly TRBD2 for D (7 bases). The V and J ends lost 6 bases and 7 bases respectively, with 19 bases between them. Germline V gene sequence: CDR1 MDHEN, CDR2 SYDVKM. This CDR3 spans 14 amino acids. CDR3 in amino acids: CASRTPGGGAEQYF. The DNA of the CDR3 is TGTGCCAGCAGGACGCCTGGCGGGGGCGCGGAGCAGTACTTC.

This rearrangement joins TRBV14 to TRBJ2-7, with a possible D match to TRBD2 (5 bases). V gave up 0 bases and J gave up 3 bases, with 12 bases separating them. The CDR3 totals 15 residues. Germline loops: CDR1 SGHDN, CDR2 FVKESK. For the CDR3, the DNA is TGTGCCAGCAGCCAAGATTCGGGGAGTCGCTACGAGCAGTACTTC. Its translation is CASSQDSGSRYEQYF.

The chain uses TRBV7-9 and TRBJ2-1, with 10 bases lining up with TRBD2. V shed 6 bases and J 4 bases; nucleotides not matched to a gene: 9. Per germline, CDR1 SEHNR and CDR2 FQNEAQ (reference sequence). The CDR3 has 16 residues. The CDR3: CASSRLAGDRYNEQFF. The CDR3 DNA is TGTGCCAGCAGTCGCCTAGCGGGGGACCGTTACAATGAGCAGTTCTTC.

The genes are TRBV13 and TRBJ2-7; 14 positions match TRBD2. The ends lost 4 bases at V and 4 bases at J; junction bases unmatched: 3. CDR1 PRHDT and CDR2 FYEKMQ come from the germline V gene (reference sequence). The CDR3 loop spans 15 amino acids. CDR3 bases: TGTGCCAGCAGCTCTCGACTAGCGGGAGGGTACGAGCAGTACTTC. This codes for CASSSRLAGGYEQYF.

The chain recombines TRBV4-1 with TRBJ2-7; D not certain. Per the germline V gene, CDR1 is MGHRA and CDR2 is YSYEKL. Trimming removed 2 bases from V and 3 bases from J, with 8 bases in between. The CDR3 spans 13 residues. CDR3 amino acids: CASSQRLGYEQYF. CDR3 bases: TGCGCCAGCAGCCAACGCCTAGGCTACGAGCAGTACTTC.

The chain employs TRBV10-3 and TRBJ2-5; TRBD2 aligns across 7 bases. With V trimmed by 2 bases and J by 1 base, 10 bases remained unmatched. The CDR3 has 17 residues. The germline gives CDR1 ENHRY, CDR2 SYGVKD. This CDR3 is CAISEPSGGGAQETQYF. CDR3 in DNA: TGTGCCATCAGTGAGCCCTCTGGCGGGGGTGCCCAAGAGACCCAGTACTTC.

The J gene is TRBJ1-1, the V gene TRBV27; D gene unclear. Germline loops: CDR1 MNHEY, CDR2 SMNVEV (reference sequence). Trimming cost V 3 bases and J 5 bases, with 10 bases left between them. The CDR3 contains 13 residues. CDR3 region: CASSFSPGTEAFF. CDR3 DNA: TGTGCCAGCAGTTTCTCACCGGGGACTGAAGCTTTCTTT.

The chain joins TRBV6-5 to TRBJ2-5; D is possibly TRBD2 (5 bases). The CDR3 has 12 amino acids. V was trimmed by 6 bases and J by 3 bases, leaving 8 bases between them. Germline V gene lookup returns CDR1 MNHEY and CDR2 SVGAGI. The CDR3 DNA reads as TGTGCCAGCAGCTCTAGCAAAGAGACCCAGTACTTC. Translated: CASSSSKETQYF.

The chain is built from TRBV4-3 and TRBJ2-2; the D gene is possibly TRBD2 (5 bases). The CDR3 has 14 residues. Germline V lookup: CDR1 LGHNA, CDR2 YSLEER. The ends were cut back, 4 bases at V and 4 bases at J, with 10 bases in the middle. CDR3 sequence reads: CASSPPGSTGELFF. The DNA of the CDR3 is TGCGCCAGCAGCCCTCCGGGGAGCACCGGGGAGCTGTTTTTT.

This chain connects TRBV4-1 to TRBJ1-1; D not certain. Germline V CDR1 and CDR2: MGHRA, YSYEKL. The ends were cut back, 0 bases at V and 0 bases at J, with 8 bases in the middle. CDR3 length equals 15 residues. The CDR3 sequence is CASSQEGGLNTEAFF. CDR3 nucleotides: TGCGCCAGCAGCCAAGAAGGTGGGCTGAACACTGAAGCTTTCTTT.

This rearrangement joins TRBV13 to TRBJ2-3; D remains ambiguous. Trimming took 1 base from V and 3 from J, leaving 11 bases between them. The length of the CDR3 is 15 residues. Germline V gene lookup returns CDR1 PRHDT and CDR2 FYEKMQ (reference sequence). CDR3 protein: CASSLDNVVTDTQYF. The CDR3 region has the DNA TGTGCCAGCAGCTTAGATAATGTAGTTACAGATACGCAGTATTTT.

The chain links TRBV27 to TRBJ1-5; no definite D call. Per germline, CDR1 MNHEY and CDR2 SMNVEV (reference sequence). The CDR3 has 13 residues. V was trimmed by 8 bases and J by 0 bases, leaving 8 bases between them. This chain's CDR3 is CASGSYSNQPQHF. CDR3 sequence (DNA): TGTGCCAGCGGTAGTTATAGCAATCAGCCCCAGCATTTT.

The genes are TRBV10-3 and TRBJ2-7; TRBD2 aligns across 10 bases. In germline, CDR1 is ENHRY, CDR2 SYGVKD. The CDR3 runs to 15 residues. V lost 8 bases to trimming and J lost 6 bases; unmatched junction nucleotides: 13. DNA of the CDR3: TGTGCCATCCTGGAGGGTCTAGCGGGAGTTGGCGAGCAGTACTTC. Amino acid sequence: CAILEGLAGVGEQYF.

The rearrangement links TRBV5-4 to TRBJ2-2, with D possibly TRBD1 on 5 matching bases. Germline assignment: CDR1 SGHNT and CDR2 YYREEE (reference sequence). This CDR3 has 13 residues. Between the trimmed V and J ends, which lost 3 bases and 3 bases, there was a span of 6 bases. CDR3 DNA: TGTGCCAGCAGCTCCAGGGACACCGGGGAGCTGTTTTTT. Protein product: CASSSRDTGELFF.

The V and J genes are TRBV28 and TRBJ1-3; D gene ambiguous. Between the trimmed V and J ends, which lost 1 base and 0 bases, there was a span of 13 bases. CDR3 length equals 17 residues. Germline CDR1 reads MDHEN; CDR2 reads SYDVKM. This CDR3 is CASSLFGVPNSGNTIYF. CDR3 in DNA: TGTGCCAGCAGTTTATTCGGGGTGCCCAACTCTGGAAACACCATATATTTT.